This TCR beta chain emerged from a study of radiation and T cells in renal cell carcinoma. Looking at the study overall: Nephrectomy followed 15 Gy stereotactic body radiation by 4 weeks. Overall study findings and caveats: Top tumor clonotypes rose in blood 2 weeks post-radiation, then contracted.

Stated time point: blood 2 weeks post-SBRT. The treatment was: 15 Gy SBRT to primary tumor, nephrectomy 4 weeks later. Serial blood draws occurred at baseline and 2 and 4 weeks post-SBRT. This renal cell carcinoma was of the clear cell type. Trimming took 6 bases from V and 15 from J, leaving 18 bases between them. The CDR3 consists of 12 residues. Germline lookup yields CDR1 SEHNR and CDR2 FQNEAQ (reference sequence). Note on this clone: Antigen: not known.

TCRdb's copy holds only in-frame clones and misses some; the assay was immunoSEQ multiplex PCR. The table records around 60,000 clones, just over 75% of them present only once. V is TRBV7-9 and J is TRBJ2-1, with D perhaps given as TRBD1 or TRBD2 (7 bases each). Sequenced material: blood, taken from a patient whose treatment included radiotherapy and nephrectomy. This TCR came from a man aged 60-69 years with renal cell carcinoma. The CDR3 DNA is TGTGCCAGCAGTGCAGGGGGGGTAGGACTGTTCTTC. It specifies CASSAGGVGLFF.